This T cell receptor beta chain was identified during a study of cytomegalovirus exposure and HLA in healthy donors. Whole-study findings and limits: TCR beta chains numbering more than 150 were designated cytomegalovirus-associated. According to a subsequent analysis, TCR clusters from the first cohort were inclined to appear together in the 120 validation repertoires.

The method was immunoSEQ multiplex PCR; TCRdb's version includes in-frame clones alone and lacks a portion of them. The sample contains 95,000 to 150,000 clones, roughly 87% of which appear only once. CDR3 length equals 16 residues. CDR1 and CDR2 from the germline V gene are SGHVS and FQNEAQ. V trimming: 5 bases; J trimming: 5 bases; junction bases outside the gene matches: 10. This clone appeared a single time. What it recognizes is unknown. The rearrangement uses TRBV7-8 and TRBJ1-5, with 9 bases that match TRBD1. Input material: PBMCs. The receptor comes from a woman aged 18 to 35 in good health and CMV-seronegative. The CDR3 reads CASSLLDRGDDQPQHF. DNA of the CDR3: TGTGCCAGCAGCCTACTGGACAGGGGTGACGATCAGCCCCAGCATTTT.